This T cell receptor beta chain derives from a study of human T cells and chemical hapten exposure. The CDR3 is made up of 14 amino acids. V lost 2 bases, J lost 7 bases, and 12 bases lay in between. From germline, CDR1 is SGHRS and CDR2 YFSETQ. Time point noted: pre-sensitization, week 0. The treatment was: therapeutic diphenylcyclopropenone sensitization with weekly scalp DPC. A single record per CDR3 protein comes from TCRdb applying MiXCR to the RACE reads. Of tens of thousands of distinct CDR3 sequences detected, approximately 9.9% appear once; the ten largest clones hold 3.6%. The chain employs TRBV5-1 and TRBJ2-2, with a possible D match to TRBD1 (7 bases). The TCR sequence derives from a woman in her thirties or forties with alopecia areata. Some clones in this sample may be carry-over from other donors' samples. Sample: whole blood, taken in connection with sensitization to the hapten diphenylcyclopropenone (DPC). The CDR3 coding sequence is TGCGCCAGCAGCTTCCGACAGGGAGGCGGGGAGCTGTTTTTT. Translating gives CASSFRQGGGELFF.